The present entry profiles one TCR beta chain with its context. This entry comes from a study of blood T cell repertoires in COVID-19. Study-level background: The samples span acute and convalescent COVID-19 from the United States, Italy and Spain.

Living in about two dozen US areas, the participants were between 18 and 89 years of age. Participant-given clinical history determined each cohort assignment. Before being deemed recovered, Cohort 3 donors had two negative PCRs, clearance, or symptom resolution. Sequencing used immunoSEQ multiplex PCR; TCRdb keeps in-frame clones, though not all of them. The sample consists of 210,000 or so clones, approximately 90% of them appearing once. This clonotype originated in a man aged 30 to 39 who had recovered from COVID-19. Sequencing input: PBMCs or T cells enriched from blood (not recorded which).

CDR3 in DNA: TGTGCCAGCAGCGTAGGGCAGTTTGGCATGAACACTGAAGCTTTCTTT. Its translation: CASSVGQFGMNTEAFF. The genes are TRBV9 and TRBJ1-1; D ambiguous. Germline lookup yields CDR1 SGDLS and CDR2 YYNGEE. CDR3 length equals 16 residues. Trimming shortened V by 0 bases and J by 0 bases, and 12 bases separated the two germline ends.